This record covers a single T cell receptor (beta chain). This clonotype has ten or more counts. Its binding antigen is unknown. No per-base quality is available; no much larger clone lies one base away. Spanning cysteine to phenylalanine, the CDR3 consists of 15 amino acids. The sequence is cut down to CDR3 DNA, 45 bases in frame from base 1. The germline V gene (reference sequence) provides CDR1 LGHDT and CDR2 YNNKEL. The trim is 1 base for V and 1 base for J, with a gap of 10 bases between the germline ends. TCR beta CDR3 regions were amplified from RNA transcripts. For the first round of RT-PCR on the TCR CDR3, the HTBI primer set was used together with the Qiagen OneStep RT-PCR kit. Libraries were constructed in a second round of multiplex PCR, after which size selection and purification were performed. Libraries were sequenced paired-end with 100 bp reads on an Illumina HiSeq2000. Processing in the source paper ran as follows. SOAPnuke was used to process the raw data, with reads discarded if the reads contained adapters or uncalled bases, had a mean Phred below 15, or lacked an exact constant-primer or identifier match. High-quality paired reads were merged with COPE v1.2.5, and unique nucleotide sequences were defined as clonotypes. MiTCR v1.1 was used to align clonotypes to the IMGT TRBV, TRBD and TRBJ reference segments. Only V-J combinations with frequency above 0.0001, covering about 99% of repertoires, were analysed. The TCS score was defined as the ratio of F50 (clonal expansion) to E x V (chaos), calculated using BLOSUM62-based TCRdist between CDR3 peptides within each V-J. Welch's t-statistics and random forest reduced approximately 520 V-J features to 10 to 15, which were used in a naive Bayes classifier (R e1071). TCRdb took the public reads, trimmed them with fastp at Q25, ran MiXCR for clone calling and kept in-frame beta chains. Under each unique CDR3 protein, matching rows form one entry showing the most common genes and DNA. The V and J calls follow TCRdb's processing rather than the paper's. In all, the sample holds 460,000 or so distinct CDR3 sequences, and about an eighth of those were seen once. The top ten clonotypes cover around a sixth of the sample.

A patient counted as having stable Graves' hyperthyroidism if no progression to ophthalmopathy occurred over 18 months of follow-up. Hyperthyroidism patients were newly diagnosed, had a disease duration of under 2 months, and were aged 18 to 65 years. Any patient with an uncontrolled infection, another autoimmune disease, pregnancy or lactation was excluded. Diagnoses were established on the basis of clinical symptoms, serum thyroxine and TRAb, thyroid ultrasound, and orbital computed tomography. Ficoll-Paque density gradient centrifugation was used to isolate PBMCs from around 9.1 ml of fresh peripheral blood. Total RNA was extracted with Trizol reagent, and quality was checked on an Agilent 2100 Bioanalyzer. The entry originates in a study of T cells in Graves' hyperthyroidism and ophthalmopathy (dated by TCRdb to about 2019). In the study overall: Peripheral blood samples were taken at the time of initial diagnosis, prior to any treatment. To identify TCR V-J signatures that set the groups apart, the researchers used a discovery cohort of 100 patients, made up of 40 to 45 with Graves' ophthalmopathy and around 58 with stable Graves' hyperthyroidism. For training and testing, the 80 to 100 patients in the discovery cohort were randomly divided in a 7:3 ratio. The paper describes TCR Vbeta CDR3 sequencing of about 140 peripheral blood samples, made up of 40 to 45 ophthalmopathy patients, 70 to 80 hyperthyroidism patients and 17 progressor patients. Whether ophthalmopathy could be predicted prospectively was tested in an independent validation cohort made up of roughly 19 hyperthyroidism patients plus 17 patients who later progressed to ophthalmopathy. In six Graves' hyperthyroidism patients, the study also compared T-cell repertoires from thyroid tissue with T-cell repertoires from blood. Once sampling was done, hyperthyroidism patients were given methimazole at a starting dose of 30 mg daily, whereas ophthalmopathy patients were given high-dose intravenous methylprednisolone.

Results the study describes overall, beyond this receptor: No statistical method was used to set the sample size in advance, and investigators knew the group allocation. Most expanded thyroid clonotypes (frequency above 0.001) were also detected in blood, suggesting blood repertoires may reflect thyroid immune responses. In validation, the model predicted progression to ophthalmopathy a median of roughly six months before onset, with roughly 70% sensitivity and about 75% specificity. A 13 V-J signature model separated ophthalmopathy from stable hyperthyroidism, with over 85% sensitivity and approximately 81% specificity in cross-validation and 80%/75% in testing.

The sequencing input was blood. The chain links TRBV3-1 with TRBJ1-1; TRBD1 might be the D gene, on 5 matching bases. The receptor was derived from a woman between 18 and 29 years old with Graves' hyperthyroidism. The CDR3 sequence is CASSQVQRGNTEAFF. In nucleotides, the sequence is TGTGCCAGCAGCCAAGTTCAGAGGGGGAACACTGAAGCTTTCTTT.